The source of this T cell receptor beta chain is a study of T cell responses to AZD1222 COVID-19 vaccine. The germline gives CDR1 SNHLY, CDR2 FYNNEI. V gave up 4 bases and J gave up 5 bases, with 15 bases separating them. The CDR3 is made up of 15 amino acids. Generated by immunoSEQ multiplex PCR, the TCRdb table keeps only in-frame clones and is missing some. The repertoire has approximately 190,000 clones, roughly 88% of them found once; the top ten carry over 0.75%. The specimen was peripheral blood, collected on day 0 of AZD1222 vaccination. The chain joins TRBV2 to TRBJ1-3; D is unresolved. The sequence was collected from an adult in good health. Here the CDR3 reads CASSGSADSRNTIYF. The DNA of the CDR3 is TGTGCCAGCAGTGGGTCAGCAGATTCAAGAAACACCATATATTTT.